This section outlines one T cell receptor beta chain sequence together with its context. Its antigen is not yet known. The sample holds no much larger clone one base away, and base qualities are not on file. This entry is derived from a study of regulatory T cells (dated by TCRdb to between 2017 and 2018). Broadly, across the study: The study compared T-cell receptor beta repertoires of sorted regulatory, conventional CD4+ and CD8+ T cells between CD3G-deficient patients and healthy controls. Overall study outcomes, separate from this receptor: Compared with control CD8+ cells, CD8+ T cells derived from patients showed a nonsignificant trend toward reduced Shannon entropy. Repertoires from patients had restricted unique TRB V-J pairs and skewed V and J gene usage, with the strongest effect in regulatory T cells.

Evidence of autoimmunity was present in all CD3G-deficient patients, and the autoimmunity was more severe in two of the patients. At testing, patients were between 2 and 39 years old and showed lower naive and higher memory CD4+ and CD8+ T-cell proportions. Several individuals with CD3G deficiency were included in the patient group. Patient samples and clinical data came from an international physician network spanning the United States, Europe and Asia. Ficoll density separation was used to isolate peripheral blood mononuclear cells. CD3+ CD8+ CD4- T cells were isolated using a FACSAria cell sorter. Cut back by 5 bases and 10 bases, the V and J ends lie 20 bases apart. CDR1 and CDR2 were assigned from the germline V gene (reference sequence) as MNHNY and SVGAGI. The CDR3, from cysteine to phenylalanine, totals 14 residues. The retained sequence is limited to the CDR3, 42 bases, with the frame set at the first base.

The multiplex PCR used 52 forward TRBV primers and 13 reverse TRBJ primers, with assay-based and computational corrections for amplification bias. Within the immunoSEQ assay, multiplex PCR amplified rearranged TRB loci from genomic DNA. TRB amplicons were sequenced on an Illumina HiSeq platform. On the authors' methods: Custom algorithms error-filtered the raw sequences and aligned the raw sequences to reference gene sequences, after which the immunoSEQ online tools were used for analysis. Frequencies of productive and nonproductive TRB rearrangements were evaluated among both unique and total sequences. For TRB CDR3 positions 6 and 7, hydrophobicity together with amino acid composition served as the basis for assessing self-reactivity potential. Group comparisons used t tests, Mann-Whitney tests or two-way ANOVA run in Prism software. TCRdb provides this immuneACCESS table in a form limited to in-frame rearrangements. Some clones are lacking; in checked studies, under half of them reflect an unresolved V gene, and why the rest are absent is not known. D and trimming were read from the DNA, whereas the V and J calls and clone size are those reported in that table. A total of roughly 10,000 clones appear in this sample, 84% of them only once. The ten top clones hold under 12% of the sample.

This TCR derives from a person in their late teens or twenties with CD3G deficiency. The chain links TRBV6-6 with TRBJ1-1; too little of a D gene remains to name it. The specimen sequenced was CD8+ T cells sorted from blood. The nucleotides are TGTGCCAGCAGTCTCGGGCCTCCCGCCTCAGGAGCTTTCTTT. Translated, it reads CASSLGPPASGAFF.